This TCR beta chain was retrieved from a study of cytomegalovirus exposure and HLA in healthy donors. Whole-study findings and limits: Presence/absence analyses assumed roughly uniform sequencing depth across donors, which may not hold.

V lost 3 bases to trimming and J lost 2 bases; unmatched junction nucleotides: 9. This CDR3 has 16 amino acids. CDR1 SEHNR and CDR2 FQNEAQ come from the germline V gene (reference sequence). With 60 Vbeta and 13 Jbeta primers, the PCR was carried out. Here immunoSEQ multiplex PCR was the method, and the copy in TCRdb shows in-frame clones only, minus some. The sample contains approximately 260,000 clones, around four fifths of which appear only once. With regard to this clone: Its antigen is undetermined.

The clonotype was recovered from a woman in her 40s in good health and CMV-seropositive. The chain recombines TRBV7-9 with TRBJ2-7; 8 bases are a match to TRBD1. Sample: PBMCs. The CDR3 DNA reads TGTGCCAGCAGCTTGTCTGGGACAGGTTCGACCTACGAGCAGTACTTC. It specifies CASSLSGTGSTYEQYF.